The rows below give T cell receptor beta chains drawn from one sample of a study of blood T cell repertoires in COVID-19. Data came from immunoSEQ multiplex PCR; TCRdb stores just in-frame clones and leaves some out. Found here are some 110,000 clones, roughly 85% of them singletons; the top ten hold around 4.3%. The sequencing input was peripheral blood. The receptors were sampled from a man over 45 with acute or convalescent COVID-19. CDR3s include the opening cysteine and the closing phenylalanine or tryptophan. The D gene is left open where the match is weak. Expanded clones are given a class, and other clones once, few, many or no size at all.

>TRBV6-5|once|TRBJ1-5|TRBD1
TGTGCCAGCAGCAGGGACAGGGGAGGTGATCAGCCCCAGCATTTT
CASSRDRGGDQPQHF
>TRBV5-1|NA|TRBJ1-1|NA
TGCGCCAGCAGCTTGAAGGAAGGGGCCGGGAACACTGAAGCTTTCTTT
CASSLKEGAGNTEAFF
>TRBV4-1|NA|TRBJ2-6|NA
TGCGCCAGCAGCCAACCAGGGTCGGGGGCCAACGTCCTGACTTTC
CASSQPGSGANVLTF
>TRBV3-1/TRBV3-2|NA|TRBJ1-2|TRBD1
TGTGCCAGCAGCCAAGGGACAGGGAGGGGCTATGGCTACACCTTC
CASSQGTGRGYGYTF
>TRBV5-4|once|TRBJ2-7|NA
TGTGCCAGCAGCTTGGAGACGGGTCCTTACTACGAGCAGTACTTC
CASSLETGPYYEQYF
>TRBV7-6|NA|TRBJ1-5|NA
TGTGCCAGCAGCTTACAGGGGACTCAGCCCCAGCATTTT
CASSLQGTQPQHF
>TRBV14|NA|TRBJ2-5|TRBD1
TGTGCCAGCAGCCCCGGGACAGGGGTGGAGACCCAGTACTTC
CASSPGTGVETQYF
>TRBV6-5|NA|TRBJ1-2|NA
TGTGCCAGCAGAGAGGACAGCAACTATGGCTACACCTTC
CASREDSNYGYTF
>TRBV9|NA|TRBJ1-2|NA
TGTGCCAGCAGCGTAGAGGGGCCCTATGGCTACACCTTC
CASSVEGPYGYTF
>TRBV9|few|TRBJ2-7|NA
TGTGCCAGCAGCGCGGGCTACGAGCAGTACTTC
CASSAGYEQYF
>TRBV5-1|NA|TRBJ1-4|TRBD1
TGCGCCAGCAGCTTGGGAGGGACAGGACTTAATGAAAAACTGTTTTTT
CASSLGGTGLNEKLFF
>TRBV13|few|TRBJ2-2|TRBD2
TGTGCCAGCAGCGGGCGGGGGGACACCGGGGAGCTGTTTTTT
CASSGRGDTGELFF
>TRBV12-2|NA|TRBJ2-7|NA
TGTGCAAGTCGCTTAGCGGCCCCGGGACTAGCGAATAGCTCCTACGAGCAGTACTTC
CASRLAAPGLANSSYEQYF
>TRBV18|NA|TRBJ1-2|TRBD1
TGTGCCAGCTCACCACCTTCGACAGGGGCCTATGGCTACACCTTC
CASSPPSTGAYGYTF
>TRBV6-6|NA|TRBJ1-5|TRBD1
TGTGCCAGCGGGAGGACAGGGGACAATCAGCCCCAGCATTTT
CASGRTGDNQPQHF
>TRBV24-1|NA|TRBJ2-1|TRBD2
TGTGCCACCAGTGATTTCACCGGGACTAGGAGCTCCTACAATGAGCAGTTCTTC
CATSDFTGTRSSYNEQFF
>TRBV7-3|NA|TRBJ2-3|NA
TGTGCCAGCAGCTTAAGTAGGGGTGGGGATACGCAGTATTTT
CASSLSRGGDTQYF
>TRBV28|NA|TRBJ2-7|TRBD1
TGTGCCAGCACCCCCGCAACCCGACCTCCGGGACAGGGGGCGGAAGAGCAGTACTTC
CASTPATRPPGQGAEEQYF
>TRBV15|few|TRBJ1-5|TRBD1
TGTGCCACAGCTCAGGGGGCCAATCAGCCCCAGCATTTT
CATAQGANQPQHF
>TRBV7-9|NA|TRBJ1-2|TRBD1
TGTGCCAGCAGCTACAGGACAGGGGGCTTGATCTATGGCTACACCTTC
CASSYRTGGLIYGYTF
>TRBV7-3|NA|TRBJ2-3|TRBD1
TGTGCCAGCAGCTCCTCGGGACAGATCACAGATACGCAGTATTTT
CASSSSGQITDTQYF
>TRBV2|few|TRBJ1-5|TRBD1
TGTGCCAGCAGATCCGGGACAGGGGATCAGCCCCAGCATTTT
CASRSGTGDQPQHF
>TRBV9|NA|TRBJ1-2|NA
TGTGCCAGCAGCTCCCCGGTGGGGGGGCAACCAGATTCCTATGGCTACACCTTC
CASSSPVGGQPDSYGYTF
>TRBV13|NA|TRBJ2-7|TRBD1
TGTGCCAGCAGCTTAAGGGGGCCAGTCCACGAGCAGTACTTC
CASSLRGPVHEQYF
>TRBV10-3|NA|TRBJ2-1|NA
TGTGCCATCAGTGAGTCGAAGGCTAGCAGCGGCAATGAGCAGTTCTTC
CAISESKASSGNEQFF
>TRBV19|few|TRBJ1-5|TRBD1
TGTGCCAGTAGTATAATGGACAGGGGGATCAGCAATCAGCCCCAGCATTTT
CASSIMDRGISNQPQHF
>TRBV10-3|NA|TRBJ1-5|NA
TGTGCCACCAGGACCATGACAGGCAATCAGCCCCAGCATTTT
CATRTMTGNQPQHF
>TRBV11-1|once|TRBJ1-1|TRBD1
TGTGCCAGCAGCGAGCCGGACAGGGCCGACACTGAAGCTTTCTTT
CASSEPDRADTEAFF
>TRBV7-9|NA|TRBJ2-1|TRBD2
TGTGCCAGCAGCTACTTAGCGGGAGGGCCCCGATCCTACAATGAGCAGTTCTTC
CASSYLAGGPRSYNEQFF
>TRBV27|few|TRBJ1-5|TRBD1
TGTGCCAGCAGTTTTGGACAGGGGGTCAACCAGCCCCAGCATTTT
CASSFGQGVNQPQHF
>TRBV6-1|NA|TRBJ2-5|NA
TGTGCCAGCAGTGTCCTACAGGGGAGCGGGCGAGAGACCCAGTACTTC
CASSVLQGSGRETQYF
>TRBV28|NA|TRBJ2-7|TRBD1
TGTGCCAGCAGTTTAGCCGGGACAGGGGGCCGGTCCTACGAGCAGTACTTC
CASSLAGTGGRSYEQYF
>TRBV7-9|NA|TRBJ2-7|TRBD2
TGTGCCAGCAGCAGCACTAGCGGGTACTCCTACGAGCAGTACTTC
CASSSTSGYSYEQYF
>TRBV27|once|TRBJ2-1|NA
TGTGCCAGCAGTTTTGAACATCACAATGAGCAGTTCTTC
CASSFEHHNEQFF
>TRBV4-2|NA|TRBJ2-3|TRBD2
TGTGCCAGCAGCCAAGAGGTAGCGGGAGTTGAAGATACGCAGTATTTT
CASSQEVAGVEDTQYF
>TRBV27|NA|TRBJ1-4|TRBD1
TGTGCCAGCAGTCCCCGGACAGGGATAAAAGAAAAACTGTTTTTT
CASSPRTGIKEKLFF
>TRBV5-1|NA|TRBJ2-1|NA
TGCGCCAGCTTTGGACTGTGGGGCAATGAGCAGTTCTTC
CASFGLWGNEQFF
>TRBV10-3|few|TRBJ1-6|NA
TGTGCCATCGGGAGACAAAACTATAATTCACCCCTCCACTTT
CAIGRQNYNSPLHF
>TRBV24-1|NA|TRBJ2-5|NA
TGTGCCACCAGTGATTTAGGAGACAGACGAGAGACCCAGTACTTC
CATSDLGDRRETQYF
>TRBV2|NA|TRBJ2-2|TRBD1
TGTGCCAGCCACATACAGGGGCCCGGGGAGCTGTTTTTT
CASHIQGPGELFF
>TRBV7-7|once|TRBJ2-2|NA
TGTGCTAGCAGCGTCGGGTCCCGGAACGGGGAGCTGTTTTTT
CASSVGSRNGELFF
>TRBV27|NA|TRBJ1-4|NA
TGTGCCAGCAGTTTTGGGGCGGGAGGTAGTGAAAAACTGTTTTTT
CASSFGAGGSEKLFF
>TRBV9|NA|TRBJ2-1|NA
TGTGCCAGCAGCGTAGGGTCTAGCGCCTACAATGAGCAGTTCTTC
CASSVGSSAYNEQFF
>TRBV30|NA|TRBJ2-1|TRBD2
TGTGCCTGGAGTGTTTTGGGACTAGCGGACAATGAGCAGTTCTTC
CAWSVLGLADNEQFF
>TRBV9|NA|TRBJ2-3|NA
TGTGCCAGCAGTGAGGGGGGGAACCACGCGCAGTATTTT
CASSEGGNHAQYF
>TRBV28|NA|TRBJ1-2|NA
TGTGCCAGCAGTCTCGACAGCACCTATGGCTACACCTTC
CASSLDSTYGYTF
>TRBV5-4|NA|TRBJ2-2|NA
TGTGCCAGCACTAGGGGGGGCAGCGGGATATTGTCCGGGGAGCTGTTTTTT
CASTRGGSGILSGELFF
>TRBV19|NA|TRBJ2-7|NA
TGTGCCAGTAGTATGAGGTATGGGGAGCAGTACTTC
CASSMRYGEQYF
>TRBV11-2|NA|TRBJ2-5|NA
TGTGCCAGCAGCTTAGGTTGGGGCTTAAGGGAGACCCAGTACTTC
CASSLGWGLRETQYF
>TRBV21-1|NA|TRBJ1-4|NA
TGTGCTTGCCCCGACAGGGATCTTCCCGGTAGGACAAAACTGTTTTTT
CACPDRDLPGRTKLFF
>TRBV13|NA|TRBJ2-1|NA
TGTGCCAGCAGCTTACTACGGTACTCCTACAATGAGCAGTTCTTC
CASSLLRYSYNEQFF
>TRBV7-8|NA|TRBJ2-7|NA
TGTGCCAGCAGCTTCTTGCAAGAGGACAACGAGCAGTACTTC
CASSFLQEDNEQYF
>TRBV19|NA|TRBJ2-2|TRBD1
TGTGCCAGTAGTGCACGGACAGGGCACACCGGGGAGCTGTTTTTT
CASSARTGHTGELFF
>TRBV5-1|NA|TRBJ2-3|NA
TGCGCCAGCAGCTTGGGAAGGGGGGATACGCAGTATTTT
CASSLGRGDTQYF